This is a list of T cell receptor beta chains from one sample in a study of blood T cell repertoires in COVID-19. Assay used: immunoSEQ multiplex PCR; TCRdb lists only in-frame clones, some missing. The sample lists more than 150,000 clones; roughly four fifths were seen once. Sequenced material: peripheral blood. All receptors come from a human donor in a cohort sampled during active COVID-19. Both conserved end residues are part of each CDR3. Each record gives: J gene, D gene, clone size, V gene, CDR3 DNA, CDR3 protein. A D gene is named only where the DNA matches it firmly. Only some rows state a clone size, as once, few, many or a class for expanded clones.

J: TRBJ2-7
D: -
size: few
V: TRBV21-1
DNA: TGTGCCAGCAGCAAGTGGTTCGGGAGGCGACTCACAACCTACGAGCAGTACTTC
CDR3: CASSKWFGRRLTTYEQYF

J: TRBJ1-5
D: TRBD1
size: -
V: TRBV10-1
DNA: TGCGCCAACAGGGGGTGGGGGGACGATCCCCAGCATTTT
CDR3: CANRGWGDDPQHF

J: TRBJ2-3
D: TRBD1
size: -
V: TRBV19
DNA: TGTGCCAGTAGTAAGGGGACAGGGTTTGGCACAGATACGCAGTATTTT
CDR3: CASSKGTGFGTDTQYF

J: TRBJ2-7
D: -
size: few
V: TRBV5-1
DNA: TGCGCCAGCAGCGATCTGAGCTCCTACGAGCAGTACTTC
CDR3: CASSDLSSYEQYF

J: TRBJ1-2
D: TRBD1
size: once
V: TRBV6-5
DNA: TGTGCCAGCAGTACCGGGACAGGGGCTGGCTACACCTTC
CDR3: CASSTGTGAGYTF

J: TRBJ2-7
D: -
size: -
V: TRBV6-6
DNA: TGTGCCAGCAGTTACGACAGTAGACTTTCCTACGAGCAGTACTTC
CDR3: CASSYDSRLSYEQYF

J: TRBJ2-5
D: -
size: -
V: TRBV19
DNA: TGTGCCACCAGCTCGAGGGGGGAGACCCAGTACTTC
CDR3: CATSSRGETQYF

J: TRBJ2-7
D: TRBD1
size: -
V: TRBV10-3
DNA: TGTGCCATCAGTTTAGGACAGGTCCCCTACGAGCAGTACTTC
CDR3: CAISLGQVPYEQYF

J: TRBJ2-7
D: -
size: -
V: TRBV5-6
DNA: TGTGCCAGCAGCTTTGGGCAAGACTACGAGCAGTACTTC
CDR3: CASSFGQDYEQYF

J: TRBJ2-1
D: -
size: -
V: TRBV4-2
DNA: TGTGCCAGCAGCCAGGGGGGACCTGAGCAGTTCTTC
CDR3: CASSQGGPEQFF

J: TRBJ2-5
D: TRBD1
size: -
V: TRBV10-3
DNA: TGTGCCATCAGACAGGACAGGGAGGAGACCCAGTACTTC
CDR3: CAIRQDREETQYF

J: TRBJ2-1
D: TRBD1
size: -
V: TRBV12-3/TRBV12-4
DNA: TGTGCCAGCGGATTGACAGGGAACAATGAGCAGTTCTTC
CDR3: CASGLTGNNEQFF

J: TRBJ2-3
D: -
size: -
V: TRBV9
DNA: TGTGCCAGCAGCGGACTGCGAGATACGCAGTATTTT
CDR3: CASSGLRDTQYF

J: TRBJ2-7
D: -
size: -
V: TRBV11-1
DNA: TGTGCCAGCAGAAGAGGTGACTCCTACGAGCAGTACTTC
CDR3: CASRRGDSYEQYF

J: TRBJ1-6
D: TRBD1
size: -
V: TRBV5-1
DNA: TGCGCCAGCAGCGCACTCGGACAGGGGTCCATCCTCCACTTT
CDR3: CASSALGQGSILHF

J: TRBJ2-4
D: TRBD1
size: -
V: TRBV5-6
DNA: TGTGCCAGCAGCTCGGGACAGGGGGCTTACACCAAAAACATTCAGTACTTC
CDR3: CASSSGQGAYTKNIQYF

J: TRBJ2-7
D: TRBD1
size: once
V: TRBV4-1
DNA: TGCGCCAGCAGCCTCCGGACAGGGGACTACGAGCAGTACTTC
CDR3: CASSLRTGDYEQYF

J: TRBJ2-7
D: TRBD1
size: -
V: TRBV29-1
DNA: TGCAGCGGGCGGGACAGGAGGAACTACGAGCAGTACTTC
CDR3: CSGRDRRNYEQYF

J: TRBJ1-3
D: -
size: -
V: TRBV9
DNA: TGTGCCAGCAGCGTAGCATCAGGGCCAGGAAACACCATATATTTT
CDR3: CASSVASGPGNTIYF

J: TRBJ1-5
D: -
size: -
V: TRBV7-2
DNA: TGTGCCAGCAGCGAGGGTTTCACGAGAAATCAGCCCCAGCATTTT
CDR3: CASSEGFTRNQPQHF

J: TRBJ2-5
D: TRBD2
size: once
V: TRBV14
DNA: TGTGCCAGCAGCCAAGATCCTAGCGGGACCGCTGGGGAGACCCAGTACTTC
CDR3: CASSQDPSGTAGETQYF

J: TRBJ1-5
D: -
size: once
V: TRBV2
DNA: TGTGCCAGCAGAAACTACAGGGATAGCAATCAGCCCCAGCATTTT
CDR3: CASRNYRDSNQPQHF

J: TRBJ1-5
D: -
size: -
V: TRBV7-2
DNA: TGTGCCAGCAGCTTCGACAGGTCACATCAGCCCCAGCATTTT
CDR3: CASSFDRSHQPQHF

J: TRBJ1-3
D: -
size: -
V: TRBV30
DNA: TGTGCCTGGAGTGTACGTAGGGGCTCGTGGTCTGGAAACACCATATATTTT
CDR3: CAWSVRRGSWSGNTIYF

J: TRBJ2-3
D: TRBD2
size: -
V: TRBV20-1
DNA: TGCAGTGCTAGTTTGAGCGGGGGGGCCTTAAGCACAGATACGCAGTATTTT
CDR3: CSASLSGGALSTDTQYF

J: TRBJ2-3
D: -
size: -
V: TRBV2
DNA: TGTGCCAGCAGCGCTTCGGACGGGGAGTATACGCAGTATTTT
CDR3: CASSASDGEYTQYF

J: TRBJ1-4
D: -
size: -
V: TRBV9
DNA: TGTGCCAGCAGCGTAGGAGCGGGGAATGAAAAACTGTTTTTT
CDR3: CASSVGAGNEKLFF

J: TRBJ1-1
D: -
size: -
V: TRBV7-9
DNA: TGTGCCAGCAGCTTATCCGAAGGGAGAGCTTTCTTT
CDR3: CASSLSEGRAFF

J: TRBJ1-1
D: TRBD1
size: -
V: TRBV5-6
DNA: TGTGCCAGCAGCTTGGAATGGGGGACAGCGTTCACTGAAGCTTTCTTT
CDR3: CASSLEWGTAFTEAFF

J: TRBJ2-4
D: TRBD1
size: -
V: TRBV7-9
DNA: TGTGCCAGCAGCTTGGTTGGACAGGGTTGGGAGAAAAACATTCAGTACTTC
CDR3: CASSLVGQGWEKNIQYF

J: TRBJ2-2
D: -
size: -
V: TRBV3-1/TRBV3-2
DNA: TGTGCCAGCAGCCAACAGGGGTACACCGGGGAGCTGTTTTTT
CDR3: CASSQQGYTGELFF

J: TRBJ1-6
D: -
size: -
V: TRBV5-4
DNA: TGTGCCAGCAGCTTGGACGGGAACTATAATTCACCCCTCCACTTT
CDR3: CASSLDGNYNSPLHF

J: TRBJ1-6
D: -
size: -
V: TRBV9
DNA: TGTGCCAGCAGCCCGATGGGGGGGTGGAATTCACCCCTCCACTTT
CDR3: CASSPMGGWNSPLHF

J: TRBJ2-2
D: TRBD1
size: -
V: TRBV6-5
DNA: TGTGCCAGCAGCCAGGGACAGGGTTTTGCCGGGGAGCTGTTTTTT
CDR3: CASSQGQGFAGELFF

J: TRBJ2-7
D: TRBD1
size: -
V: TRBV5-1
DNA: TGCGCCAGCAGCCCGACAGGGACGGGCTACGAGCAGTACTTC
CDR3: CASSPTGTGYEQYF

J: TRBJ1-5
D: -
size: -
V: TRBV23-1
DNA: TGCGCCAGCAGTCGCGGACAGCATAGCAATCAGCCCCAGCATTTT
CDR3: CASSRGQHSNQPQHF

J: TRBJ2-1
D: TRBD2
size: -
V: TRBV7-8
DNA: TGTGCCAGCAGCCCTGGGGGTACTAGCGGGGAGCAGTTCTTC
CDR3: CASSPGGTSGEQFF